The 8 T cell receptor beta chains listed next were all sequenced from one sample in a study of CD8+CD57+ T cells in acquired aplastic anemia. Investigators profiled TCR beta VDJ and CDR3 from genomic DNA template. MiXCR, applied by TCRdb to the reads, yields one record per CDR3 protein. The sample yields about 400,000 distinct CDR3 sequences, under 80% seen once. Source material: sorted CD4+, CD8+, or CD8+CD57+ T cells (not recorded which) from PBMCs. The receptors stem from a human donor in good health, serving as a control.

Concerning this clonotype: The junction does not match germline at one end; this may be a read error. The chain has TRBV7-6 and TRBJ1-1; 9 nucleotides align to TRBD1. Germline lookup yields CDR1 SGHVS and CDR2 FNYEAQ. The CDR3 covers 14 residues. CDR3 region: CASSLRQGDNEAYF. In DNA form, the CDR3 reads TGTGCCAGCAGCCTTAGACAGGGGGACAATGAAGCGTACTTT.

V usage is TRBV20-1 and J usage is TRBJ2-2; D call uncertain. V gave up 6 bases and J gave up 5 bases, with 22 bases separating them. The CDR3 is made up of 16 amino acids. Germline values: CDR1 DFQATT, CDR2 SNEGSKA (reference sequence). As DNA, the CDR3 is TGCAGTGCCAGCAGTTTAACGGCGGCGAGGACCGGGGAGCTGTTTTTT. Its protein is CSASSLTAARTGELFF.

With respect to this clonotype: Without the conserved terminal phenylalanine or tryptophan, this CDR3 likely stems from a read error. The DNA is omitted, as the CDR3 cannot be located on it reliably, and the CDR3 follows TCRdb's listing. This chain joins TRBV9 and TRBJ2-7; TRBD1, the D gene given by the table, was not confirmed from the DNA. Germline lookup yields CDR1 SGDLS and CDR2 YYNGEE. The CDR3 contains 13 residues when both ends are counted. The CDR3 is CASSAGQPCEPGL.

This clonotype was detected ten times or more. The V and J genes are TRBV6-2 or TRBV6-3 and TRBJ2-7; D gene unclear. This CDR3 region has 11 residues. Germline assignment: CDR1 MNHEY and CDR2 SVGEGT. V was cut by 7 bases and J by 3 bases, with 7 bases left in between. The CDR3 reads CASIGYYEQYF. The CDR3, as DNA: TGTGCCAGCATTGGATACTACGAGCAGTACTTC.

The V and J genes are TRBV9 and TRBJ1-3, with TRBD1 as a possible D gene (5 bases). The germline CDR1 and CDR2 sequences are SGDLS and YYNGEE. V shed 6 bases and J shed 10 bases, with 26 bases lying between them. The CDR3 consists of 16 residues. Written as DNA, the CDR3 is TGTGCCAGCACTGCAGAACCGAGGAGGGGTTCTGGAACCATATATTTT. It yields the protein CASTAEPRRGSGTIYF.

This clonotype has just a few counts. The genes are TRBV7-2 and TRBJ2-7; D is ambiguous. The CDR3 runs to 13 residues. CDR1 and CDR2 from the germline V gene are SGHTA and FQGNSA. The V end was cut by 4 bases, the J end by 0 bases, with 7 bases between. CDR3 sequence (DNA): TGTGCCAGCAGCTCCGTACCCTCCTACGAGCAGTACTTC. Translating gives CASSSVPSYEQYF.

This clonotype was counted ten times or more. V and J are TRBV5-1 and TRBJ2-5; the D is unclear. V lost 4 bases, J lost 1 base, and 8 bases lay in between. The CDR3 has 13 residues. The germline V gene has CDR1 SGHRS and CDR2 YFSETQ. CDR3 region: CASSAALQETQYF. The CDR3, as DNA: TGCGCCAGCAGCGCTGCCCTCCAAGAGACCCAGTACTTC.

This clonotype has a count of ten or more. The chain has TRBV6-1 and TRBJ1-3, with no clear D. Trimming removed 5 bases from V and 0 bases from J, with 8 bases in between. Germline V CDR1 and CDR2: MNHNS, SASEGT. This CDR3 has 14 amino acids. The CDR3 region is CASSTESSGNTIYF. CDR3 bases: TGTGCCAGCAGTACGGAAAGCTCTGGAAACACCATATATTTT.